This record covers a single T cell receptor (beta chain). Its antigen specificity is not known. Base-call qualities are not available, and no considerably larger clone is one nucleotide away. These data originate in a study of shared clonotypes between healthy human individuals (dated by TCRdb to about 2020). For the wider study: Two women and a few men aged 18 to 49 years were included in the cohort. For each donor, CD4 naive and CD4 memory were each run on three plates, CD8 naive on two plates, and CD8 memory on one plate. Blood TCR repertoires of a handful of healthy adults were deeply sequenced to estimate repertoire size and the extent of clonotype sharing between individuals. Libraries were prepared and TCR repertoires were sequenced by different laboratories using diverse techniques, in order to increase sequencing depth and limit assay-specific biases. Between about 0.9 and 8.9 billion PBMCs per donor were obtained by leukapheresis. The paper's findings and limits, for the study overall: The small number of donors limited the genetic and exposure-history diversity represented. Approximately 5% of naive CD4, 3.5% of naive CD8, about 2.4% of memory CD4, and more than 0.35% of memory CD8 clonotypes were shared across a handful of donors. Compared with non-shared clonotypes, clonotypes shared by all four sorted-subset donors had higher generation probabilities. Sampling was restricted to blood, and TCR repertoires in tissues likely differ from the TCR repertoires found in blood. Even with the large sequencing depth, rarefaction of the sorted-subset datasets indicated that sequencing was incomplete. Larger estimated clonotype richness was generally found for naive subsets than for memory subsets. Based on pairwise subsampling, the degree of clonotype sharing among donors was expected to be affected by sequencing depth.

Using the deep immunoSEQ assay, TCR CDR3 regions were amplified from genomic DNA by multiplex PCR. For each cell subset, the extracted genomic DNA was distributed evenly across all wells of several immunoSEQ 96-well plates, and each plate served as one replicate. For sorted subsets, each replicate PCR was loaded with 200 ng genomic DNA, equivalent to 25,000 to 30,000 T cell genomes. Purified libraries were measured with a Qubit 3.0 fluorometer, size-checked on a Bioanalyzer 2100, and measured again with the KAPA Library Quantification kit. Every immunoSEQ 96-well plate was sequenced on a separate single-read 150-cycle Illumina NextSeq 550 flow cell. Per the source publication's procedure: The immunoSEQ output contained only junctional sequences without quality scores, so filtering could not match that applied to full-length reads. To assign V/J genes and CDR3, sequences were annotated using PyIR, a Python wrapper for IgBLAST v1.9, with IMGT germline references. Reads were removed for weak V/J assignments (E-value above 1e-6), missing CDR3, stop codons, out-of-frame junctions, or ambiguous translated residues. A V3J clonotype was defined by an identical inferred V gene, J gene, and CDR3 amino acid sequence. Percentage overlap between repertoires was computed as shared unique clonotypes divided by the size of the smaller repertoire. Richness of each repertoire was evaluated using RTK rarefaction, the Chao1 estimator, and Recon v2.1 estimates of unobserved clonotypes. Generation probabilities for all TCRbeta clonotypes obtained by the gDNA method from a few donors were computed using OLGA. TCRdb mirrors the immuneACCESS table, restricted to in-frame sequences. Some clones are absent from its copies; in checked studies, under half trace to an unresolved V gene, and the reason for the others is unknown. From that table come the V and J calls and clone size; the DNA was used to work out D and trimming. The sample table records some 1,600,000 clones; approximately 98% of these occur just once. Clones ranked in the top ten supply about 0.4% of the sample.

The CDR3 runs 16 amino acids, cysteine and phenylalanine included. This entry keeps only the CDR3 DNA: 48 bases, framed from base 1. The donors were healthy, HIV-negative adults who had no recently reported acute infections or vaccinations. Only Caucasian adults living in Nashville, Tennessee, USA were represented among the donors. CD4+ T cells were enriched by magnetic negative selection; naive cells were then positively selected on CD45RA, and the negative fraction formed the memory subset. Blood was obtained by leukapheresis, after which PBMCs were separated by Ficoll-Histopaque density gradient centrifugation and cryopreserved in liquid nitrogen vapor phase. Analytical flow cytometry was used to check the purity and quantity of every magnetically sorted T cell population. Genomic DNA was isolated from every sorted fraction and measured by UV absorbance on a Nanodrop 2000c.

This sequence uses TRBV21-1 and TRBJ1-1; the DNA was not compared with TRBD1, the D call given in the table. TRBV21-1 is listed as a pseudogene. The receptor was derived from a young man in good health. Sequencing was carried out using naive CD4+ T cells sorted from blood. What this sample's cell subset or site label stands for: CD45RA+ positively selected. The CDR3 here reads CASSNPLAHRWSEAFF. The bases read TGTGCCAGCAGCAATCCCTTGGCCCACCGATGGTCTGAAGCTTTCTTT.